This T cell receptor (beta chain) was captured in a study of blood T cell repertoires in COVID-19. Whole-study context: Samples representing acute and convalescent COVID-19 were sourced from the United States, Italy and Spain.

The repertoire was sequenced with immunoSEQ multiplex PCR; TCRdb's copy has only in-frame clones and lacks some. The sample has some 170,000 clones; more than 75% are singletons. The CDR3 runs 14 residues. CDR1 and CDR2 from the germline V gene are SQVTM and ANQGSEA. Unmatched junction bases numbered 7, after V lost 4 bases and J lost 6 bases. The chain is built from TRBV29-1 and TRBJ2-1; TRBD2 agrees at 9 bases. Specimen: peripheral blood. The TCR was taken from a woman in her 70s with acute or convalescent COVID-19. The CDR3 sequence: CSVVLGTSLNEQFF. CDR3 nucleotides: TGCAGCGTTGTATTGGGGACTAGCCTCAATGAGCAGTTCTTC.